Here is one T cell receptor beta chain with its context. Its target is unknown. The donors were part of the validation cohort, which consisted of under 150 subjects and was separate from the first cohort of 666 subjects. The data originate from a study of cytomegalovirus exposure and HLA in healthy donors. Clones were read by immunoSEQ multiplex PCR, and TCRdb kept only the in-frame ones, dropping some. The sample lists over 200,000 clones, approximately 87% occurring once. Regarding the study as a whole: A subsequent analysis found that TCR clusters from the first cohort also tended to co-occur in the 90 to 150 validation repertoires, with around 94% of cluster scores above 0. It was reportedly the case that the classifier diagnosed cytomegalovirus status with high specificity and sensitivity.

The CDR3 consists of 14 residues. V lost 0 bases, J lost 6 bases, and 12 bases lay in between. Germline V gives CDR1 GTSNPN, CDR2 SVGIG (reference sequence). The rearrangement joins TRBV30 to TRBJ2-1; D is possibly TRBD2 (5 bases). The TCR sequence derives from a woman aged 18-29 years in good health and CMV-seronegative. Source material: PBMCs. The chain's CDR3 is CAWSVARRINEQFF. In DNA, the CDR3 is TGTGCCTGGAGTGTAGCTCGGAGGATCAATGAGCAGTTCTTC.